These 7 T cell receptor beta chains came from one sample sequenced in a study of vaccination and CD4 T cells after COVID-19. Sequencing of DNA taken from cultured CD4+ T cells relied on the Oncomine TCR Beta short-read assay. TCRdb itself ran the PCR reads through MiXCR, one entry per CDR3 protein. Of 20,000 to 25,000 distinct CDR3 sequences listed, around two fifths are singletons. The treatment was: approximately 9-day PBMC culture with coronavirus spike peptide pools or control peptides (ViraFEST assay). What these receptors recognize is not known. Sequencing was performed on CD4+ T cells from blood, cultured in vitro. The source is a human donor who had recovered from COVID-19.

The chain links TRBV5-4 to TRBJ1-5; maybe TRBD1 (5 bases). This CDR3 is built from 14 residues. Germline assignment: CDR1 SGHNT and CDR2 YYREEE (reference sequence). Trimming stripped 0 bases from V and 3 bases from J, with 7 bases between. CDR3 sequence (DNA): TGTGCCAGCAGCTTGGAAGGGGACAATCAGCCCCAGCATTTT. Translation gives CASSLEGDNQPQHF.

This clonotype has a handful of counts. V is TRBV5-1 and J is TRBJ2-2; 12 bases map to TRBD2. V shed 4 bases, J shed 3 bases, and the junction held 4 bases outside the gene matches. This CDR3 is built from 16 residues. Per the germline V gene, CDR1 is SGHRS and CDR2 is YFSETQ. The CDR3: CASSRGLAGYTGELFF. As DNA, the CDR3 is TGCGCCAGCAGCCGGGGACTAGCGGGTTACACCGGGGAGCTGTTTTTT.

The chain couples TRBV2 to TRBJ2-3, with TRBD2 identical over 14 bases. The CDR3 is 16 residues long. CDR1 SNHLY and CDR2 FYNNEI come from the germline V gene. Trimming at V came to 4 bases and at J to 5 bases, leaving 5 bases not matched to a gene. This CDR3 reads CASSVGLAGGGDTQYF. In nucleotides, the CDR3 is TGTGCCAGCAGTGTCGGACTAGCGGGGGGCGGAGATACGCAGTATTTT.

This clonotype was recorded a few times. The chain has TRBV4-3 and TRBJ2-7, with 10 bases fitting TRBD2. Unmatched junction bases numbered 6, after V lost 0 bases and J lost 4 bases. In germline, CDR1 is LGHNA, CDR2 YSLEER. The CDR3 consists of 16 residues. The CDR3 DNA reads TGCGCCAGCAGCCAAGACCTGGCTAGCGGGAGTTACGAGCAGTACTTC. This encodes CASSQDLASGSYEQYF.

The CDR3 coding sequence is TGTGCCAGCAGCTTAGGGCGGTCTATTAGTGAGCAGTTCTTC. Protein: CASSLGRSISEQFF. V gene TRBV7-2 combines with J gene TRBJ2-1; D gene uncertain. Deletions cut 1 base from V and 9 bases from J, with 13 bases between. Germline lookup yields CDR1 SGHTA and CDR2 FQGNSA. The CDR3 consists of 14 residues.

This chain links TRBV5-1 with TRBJ2-5; 7 bases are shared with TRBD2. V shed 5 bases and J 4 bases; nucleotides not matched to a gene: 14. Germline V lookup: CDR1 SGHRS, CDR2 YFSETQ. This CDR3 contains 16 residues. The CDR3 loop reads CASRLEGLSRGETQYF. Here the CDR3 DNA reads TGCGCCAGCAGGTTAGAGGGACTATCACGTGGAGAGACCCAGTACTTC.

The CDR3 nucleotides are TGTGCCAGCAGCTCCCTCGGGACTAGCGGGGGGTTCCAGGATACGCAGTATTTT. It is translated as CASSSLGTSGGFQDTQYF. The V call is TRBV7-2, the J call TRBJ2-3; the match to TRBD2 covers 15 bases. The J segment lost 6 bases and the V segment lost 4 bases, leaving 11 bases of the junction unmatched. The germline CDR1 and CDR2 sequences are SGHTA and FQGNSA. The CDR3 length is 18 residues.